These 17 T cell receptor beta chains were all obtained from the same sample, sequenced in a study of CD8 T cells in Susac syndrome. It was with random hexamers that roughly 0.45 to 1 ug RNA was reverse transcribed. Each CDR3 protein is one row after TCRdb ran MiXCR on the immunoSEQ multiplex PCR reads. Altogether about 200,000 distinct CDR3 sequences are present, 85% to 95% being singletons, with the ten largest covering around 0.1%. The sequenced sample consisted of CD4+ T cells from PBMCs. All receptors derive from a human donor in good health.

The chain carries TRBV18 and TRBJ2-1, with TRBD2 as a possible D gene (6 bases). CDR3 size: 13 residues. V shed 5 bases and J shed 7 bases, with 12 bases lying between them. The V gene's germline CDR1 is KGHSH and CDR2 LQKENI. CDR3 sequence (DNA): TGTGCCAGCTCAACGTTAGGGAGGAATGAGCAGTTCTTC. This encodes CASSTLGRNEQFF.

This sequence joins TRBV29-1 and TRBJ2-1, with D maybe TRBD1 (5 bases). The ends were cut back, 7 bases at V and 10 bases at J, with 17 bases in the middle. The CDR3 totals 12 residues. Germline CDR1 is SQVTM and CDR2 is ANQGSEA. The CDR3 nucleotides are TGCAGCGCAGAGGACATTTGGCGGGAGCAGTTCTTC. Translation: CSAEDIWREQFF.

In its sample, this clonotype was seen a few times. The chain uses TRBV5-1 and TRBJ2-5, with a weak D call TRBD1 (5 bases). This CDR3 has 14 residues. Germline values: CDR1 SGHRS, CDR2 YFSETQ. The V end was cut by 4 bases, the J end by 5 bases, with 15 bases between. CDR3 sequence (DNA): TGCGCCAGCAGCCCAGGGCCCGCCGAGGAGACCCAGTACTTC. It specifies CASSPGPAEETQYF.

This clonotype was observed a handful of times. CDR3: CASSPSGGLDTQYF. DNA of the CDR3: TGTGCCAGCTCACCATCAGGGGGATTGGATACGCAGTATTTT. V usage is TRBV18 and J usage is TRBJ2-3; TRBD1 matches 7 bases. Looked up from germline, CDR1 is KGHSH and CDR2 is LQKENI. The V and J ends lost 2 bases and 6 bases, in that order; junction bases with no gene match: 5. The CDR3 consists of 14 residues.

This chain links TRBV2 with TRBJ2-5; D is unclear. V lost 4 bases and J lost 2, with 5 bases in between. The V gene's germline CDR1 is SNHLY and CDR2 FYNNEI. The CDR3 is made up of 12 amino acids. The CDR3 reads CASSGTQETQYF. CDR3 bases: TGTGCCAGCAGTGGGACGCAAGAGACCCAGTACTTC.

This sequence joins TRBV6-6 and TRBJ1-5, with 8 nucleotides matching TRBD1. The CDR3 covers 14 residues. The ends lost 5 bases at V and 3 bases at J; junction bases unmatched: 3. CDR1 is MNHNY, CDR2 SVGAGI, per germline (reference sequence). CDR3 bases: TGTGCCAGCAGTGAGGGACAGGTCAATCAGCCCCAGCATTTT. Translation gives CASSEGQVNQPQHF.

The chain carries TRBV6-2 or TRBV6-3 and TRBJ1-2, with 7 positions matching TRBD1. Trimming at V came to 6 bases and at J to 5 bases, leaving 6 bases not matched to a gene. Germline V gene lookup returns CDR1 MNHEY and CDR2 SVGEGT. CDR3 size: 13 residues. The CDR3, as DNA: TGTGCCAGCAGGACCGGGACAGTATATGGCTACACCTTC. This gives the protein CASRTGTVYGYTF.

This rearrangement joins TRBV9 to TRBJ2-1, with no clear D. Germline V lookup: CDR1 SGDLS, CDR2 YYNGEE. Trimming took off 4 bases at V and 7 bases at J, with 15 bases between the two ends. The CDR3 is 14 amino acids. CDR3 bases: TGTGCCAGCAGCTCCCAGTTGACGGTTAATGAGCAGTTCTTC. Amino acid sequence: CASSSQLTVNEQFF.

The rearrangement links TRBV15 to TRBJ1-2, with unresolved D. From germline, CDR1 is LNHNV and CDR2 YYDKDF (reference sequence). The CDR3 loop spans 12 amino acids. Trimming left V 4 bases short and J 2 bases short, with 5 bases between. Here the CDR3 reads CATSTTNYGYTF. CDR3 DNA: TGTGCCACCAGCACCACGAACTATGGCTACACCTTC. Based on the CDR3 plus reference TRBV15 and TRBJ1-2, the full variable domain is DAMVIQNPRYQVTQFGKPVTLSCSQTLNHNVMYWYQQKSSQAPKLLFHYYDKDFNNEADTPDNFQSRRPNTSFCFLDIRSPGLGDTAMYLCATSTTNYGYTFGSGTRLTVV.

The chain links TRBV2 to TRBJ2-1; 9 bases match TRBD1. The trim removed 6 bases at V and 2 bases at J, leaving 2 bases unmatched. This CDR3 comprises 14 residues. CDR1 and CDR2 (germline): SNHLY, FYNNEI. DNA for the CDR3: TGTGCCAGCAGGGACAGGGGCACCTACAATGAGCAGTTCTTC. Its protein is CASRDRGTYNEQFF.

The chain recombines TRBV14 with TRBJ2-1; D is possibly TRBD1 (5 bases). Per germline, CDR1 SGHDN and CDR2 FVKESK. Trimming pared 3 bases from V and 2 bases from J, leaving 17 bases between. This CDR3 is built from 17 residues. CDR3 protein: CASSHLGQGLTYNEQFF. The CDR3, as DNA: TGTGCCAGCAGCCATCTGGGGCAAGGATTAACCTACAATGAGCAGTTCTTC.

CDR3 residues: CASSLGTERYNEQFF. DNA for the CDR3: TGTGCCAGCAGTCTAGGGACGGAGAGATACAATGAGCAGTTCTTC. This sequence joins TRBV3-1 and TRBJ2-1, with D possibly called TRBD1 or TRBD2 (5 bases each). The CDR3 is 15 amino acids. CDR1 is LGHDT and CDR2 is YNNKEL in the germline V gene (reference sequence). V lost 6 bases and J lost 4, with 16 bases in between.

The rearrangement joins TRBV6-2 or TRBV6-3 to TRBJ2-7; TRBD2 matches at 8 bases. Trimming cost V 9 bases and J 5 bases; bases outside gene matches: 9. Germline CDR1 is MNHEY and CDR2 is SVGEGT. This CDR3 spans 13 amino acids. DNA of the CDR3: TGTGCCAGTAAGACTAGCGTTGGGAACGAGCAGTACTTC. Its translation: CASKTSVGNEQYF.

The chain joins TRBV20-1 to TRBJ2-3; TRBD2 aligns across 9 bases. CDR1 is DFQATT and CDR2 is SNEGSKA in the germline V gene (reference sequence). With 5 bases clipped from V and 0 bases from J, the junction kept 12 bases outside the gene matches. The CDR3 totals 17 residues. Here the CDR3 reads CSADYSGGITSTDTQYF. DNA of the CDR3: TGCAGTGCTGATTATAGCGGGGGTATAACTAGCACAGATACGCAGTATTTT.

The J gene is TRBJ1-2, the V gene TRBV6-1; D perhaps matches TRBD1 (5 bases). The CDR3 loop spans 11 amino acids. CDR1 and CDR2 (germline): MNHNS, SASEGT. V lost 8 bases to trimming and J lost 5 bases, with 9 bases between them. The CDR3 reads CASPAGYGYTF. The CDR3 region has the DNA TGTGCCAGCCCGGCAGGGTATGGCTACACCTTC.

The chain links TRBV24-1 to TRBJ2-2, with D unclear. Germline values: CDR1 KGHDR, CDR2 SFDVKD. The CDR3 spans 13 residues. V dropped 4 bases and J dropped 6 bases, with 8 bases sitting between them. Here the CDR3 DNA reads TGTGCCACCAGTGACACATACCCCGGGGAGCTGTTTTTT. As protein: CATSDTYPGELFF.

The chain carries TRBV20-1 and TRBJ2-7; 7 bases align to TRBD1. The CDR3 has 11 amino acids. CDR1 is DFQATT, CDR2 SNEGSKA, per germline (reference sequence). The J segment lost 4 bases and the V segment lost 4 bases, leaving 1 base of the junction unmatched. In DNA, the CDR3 is TGCAGTGCTAAACAGGGGTACGAGCAGTACGTC. It translates to CSAKQGYEQYV.